Listed here are 29 T cell receptor beta chains from one sample, sequenced in a study of glioma-infiltrating T cells listed by TCRdb under 2016. The reads were generated on an Illumina MiSeq. TCR alpha and beta CDR3 regions were amplified with the iRepertoire nested amplicon-rescue multiplex PCR (arm-PCR) platform from RNA. Using fastp at Q25 and MiXCR, TCRdb reprocessed the public reads and kept productive beta chains. A single entry per CDR3 protein holds the most common genes and DNA from its merged rows. This sample gives approximately 190,000 distinct CDR3 sequences in total; around 30% of them show up just once. The top ten constitute 20% of the sample. Sample: glioma tissue, nonneoplastic brain tissue, or PBMCs (not recorded which). These receptor sequences come from a human donor with low-grade glioma or glioblastoma, undergoing nonglioma brain surgery, or in good health (not recorded which).

This clonotype was recorded many times. The chain joins TRBV20-1 to TRBJ2-3; 11 bases agree with TRBD2. The CDR3 spans 13 residues. Germline-derived CDR1 and CDR2 are DFQATT and SNEGSKA (reference sequence). The V gene end was trimmed by 6 bases and the J gene end by 4 bases; junction bases not matched to a gene: 3. The CDR3 bases are TGCAGTGCCCATAGCGGGAGGGCAGATACGCAGTATTTT. It codes for CSAHSGRADTQYF.

V is TRBV20-1 and J is TRBJ2-7; D perhaps matches TRBD2 (6 bases). Germline CDR1 and CDR2: DFQATT and SNEGSKA (reference sequence). The V and J ends lost 5 bases and 11 bases respectively, with 19 bases between them. This CDR3 is built from 12 residues. Here the CDR3 reads CSAAQGGWEKYF. DNA of the CDR3: TGCAGTGCTGCTCAGGGAGGTTGGGAGAAGTACTTC.

This rearrangement joins TRBV20-1 to TRBJ1-2; D gene uncertain. Trimming stripped 6 bases from V and 4 bases from J, with 15 bases between. The CDR3 extends over 13 amino acids. CDR1 and CDR2 (germline): DFQATT, SNEGSKA (reference sequence). CDR3 in DNA: TGCAGTGCCACTGATGCCCGAACCTATGGCTACACCTTC. Its protein is CSATDARTYGYTF.

In its sample, this clonotype was seen many times. The chain employs TRBV19 and TRBJ1-2; 11 positions agree with TRBD1. V lost 5 bases to trimming and J lost 8 bases; unmatched junction nucleotides: 10. CDR1 and CDR2 (germline): LNHDA, SQIVND (reference sequence). The CDR3 is 15 residues long. The CDR3 sequence is CASSPRTGGRWGYTF. The CDR3 nucleotides read TGTGCCAGTAGTCCTAGGACAGGGGGCCGGTGGGGCTACACCTTC.

This clonotype was observed many times. The chain has TRBV6-1 and TRBJ2-7, with D perhaps matching TRBD1 (5 bases). The germline V gene has CDR1 MNHNS and CDR2 SASEGT. Deletions cut 5 bases from V and 3 bases from J, with 14 bases between. CDR3 size: 14 residues. The CDR3 loop reads CASSYPDRDYEQYF. CDR3 coding DNA: TGTGCCAGCAGTTATCCAGACAGAGACTACGAGCAGTACTTC.

Ten or more counts support this clonotype. The chain's CDR3 is CASSQDPGGPYNEQFF. As DNA, the CDR3 is TGCGCCAGCAGCCAAGATCCTGGCGGACCTTACAATGAGCAGTTCTTC. The rearrangement joins TRBV4-3 to TRBJ2-1; no clear D gene. This CDR3 has 16 residues. V lost 0 bases, J lost 4 bases, and 13 bases lay in between. Germline CDR1 LGHNA, CDR2 YSLEER.

This clonotype was counted ten times or more. The rearrangement links TRBV12-3 or TRBV12-4 to TRBJ1-3; D unclear. The V gene lost 6 bases and the J gene lost 4 bases, with 13 bases spanning the gap. The CDR3 runs 14 residues. The CDR3 nucleotides are TGTGCCAGCAGATTTAACGCGGGGGGAAACACCATATATTTT. Translation: CASRFNAGGNTIYF.

The chain carries TRBV29-1 and TRBJ2-1; tentative D call: TRBD2 (6 bases). CDR3 length equals 16 residues. Trimming pared 1 base from V and 2 bases from J, leaving 15 bases between. The germline V gene encodes CDR1 SQVTM and CDR2 ANQGSEA. The CDR3 nucleotides read TGCAGCGTTGAAGGTCTGCGGGACCGTACCTACAATGAGCAGTTCTTC. This encodes CSVEGLRDRTYNEQFF.

This clonotype was seen at least ten times. This chain joins TRBV27 and TRBJ2-3; 8 bases are a match to TRBD2. V trimming: 4 bases; J trimming: 3 bases; junction bases outside the gene matches: 3. Germline V CDR1 and CDR2: MNHEY, SMNVEV (reference sequence). The CDR3 consists of 14 residues. Here the CDR3 DNA reads TGTGCCAGCAGTTGGGGACTAGGAACAGATACGCAGTATTTT. Its translation is CASSWGLGTDTQYF.

This clonotype was seen repeatedly, ten times or more. The chain carries TRBV7-9 and TRBJ1-6, with no clear D. The germline gives CDR1 SEHNR, CDR2 FQNEAQ (reference sequence). Trimming pared 5 bases from V and 8 bases from J, leaving 13 bases between. The CDR3 is 14 amino acids. The CDR3 protein is CASSPTPIDSPLHF. CDR3 nucleotides: TGTGCCAGCAGCCCCACCCCAATTGATTCACCCCTCCACTTT.

There are many counts of this clonotype. The CDR3 coding sequence is TGTGCCAGCAGCCGAGGAGACAGGGTAAACGACAATGAGCAGTTCTTC. Translating it yields CASSRGDRVNDNEQFF. The rearrangement joins TRBV4-2 to TRBJ2-1, with 7 bases identical to TRBD1. CDR1 and CDR2 (germline): LGHNA, YNFKEQ. V was clipped by 4 bases and J by 5 bases; unmatched bases: 11. This CDR3 comprises 16 residues.

This clonotype was seen at least ten times. The chain is built from TRBV27 and TRBJ2-2; no clear D. V gave up 2 bases and J gave up 3 bases, with 10 bases separating them. Germline V gene lookup returns CDR1 MNHEY and CDR2 SMNVEV (reference sequence). This CDR3 region has 15 residues. The CDR3 DNA is TGTGCCAGCAGTTTACTGGCGATTCACACCGGGGAGCTGTTTTTT. It specifies CASSLLAIHTGELFF.

This clonotype was seen a single time. Being one base from a much bigger clone, this may be a read error. The chain links TRBV7-2 to TRBJ1-5; a possible D gene is TRBD1 (5 bases). There are 13 residues in the CDR3. Germline V gene data show CDR1 as SGHTA and CDR2 as FQGNSA. V was trimmed by 5 bases and J by 6 bases, leaving 11 bases between them. The DNA for the CDR3 is TGTGCCAGCAGCGCGGGGACTTTTCAGCCCCAGCATTTT. Protein: CASSAGTFQPQHF.

This clonotype was counted ten times or more. The chain carries TRBV11-2 and TRBJ1-5; a weak D match, TRBD1 (6 bases). The CDR3 consists of 14 residues. V lost 5 bases and J 1 base, leaving 9 bases between the germline ends. The V gene's germline CDR1 is SGHAT and CDR2 FQNNGV. Written as DNA, the CDR3 is TGTGCCAGCAGCCCGACAGGAAGCAATCAGCCCCAGCATTTT. Translation gives CASSPTGSNQPQHF. Variable domain in full (rest from reference TRBV11-2 and TRBJ1-5): EAGVAQSPRYKIIEKRQSVAFWCNPISGHATLYWYQQILGQGPKLLIQFQNNGVVDDSQLPKDRFSAERLKGVDSTLKIQPAKLEDSAVYLCASSPTGSNQPQHFGDGTRLSIL.

With respect to this clonotype: Germline is not matched at one junction end, which may reflect a read error. The chain links TRBV7-2 to TRBJ2-7, with D unclear. This CDR3 is built from 11 residues. Germline CDR1 reads SGHTA; CDR2 reads FQGNSA. CDR3 sequence: CASSLDYEKYF. DNA of the CDR3: TGCGCCAGCAGCTTGGATTACGAGAAGTACTTC.

Ten or more counts support this clonotype. V is TRBV18 and J is TRBJ2-1; possibly TRBD2 for D (5 bases). V was cut by 1 base and J by 8 bases, with 12 bases left in between. Germline CDR1 KGHSH, CDR2 LQKENI. The CDR3 runs to 14 residues. The CDR3 DNA is TGTGCCAGCTCACCACGTAGCGATGGGGATGAGCAGTTCTTC. Residues: CASSPRSDGDEQFF. Full variable domain (remainder filled in from reference TRBV18 and TRBJ2-1): NAGVMQNPRHLVRRRGQEARLRCSPMKGHSHVYWYRQLPEEGLKFMVYLQKENIIDESGMPKERFSAEFPKEGPSILRIQQVVRGDSAAYFCASSPRSDGDEQFFGPGTRLTVL.

This clonotype was counted at least ten times. The DNA for the CDR3 is TGTGCCAGCAGTCCCGGGACAGGTTGGACCGAGCAGTACTTC. This encodes CASSPGTGWTEQYF. V usage is TRBV7-2 and J usage is TRBJ2-7, with 8 bases lining up with TRBD1. With 6 bases clipped from V and 6 bases from J, the junction kept 10 bases outside the gene matches. The CDR3 is made up of 14 amino acids. Germline V CDR1 and CDR2: SGHTA, FQGNSA.

V is TRBV11-1 and J is TRBJ2-6, with D uncertain. The germline V and J ends were trimmed by 5 bases and 2 bases, with 7 bases remaining between them. The CDR3 covers 14 residues. CDR1 and CDR2 (germline): SGHAT, FQDESV (reference sequence). The CDR3 reads CASSLLPGANVLTF. In nucleotides, the CDR3 is TGTGCCAGCAGCCTACTACCTGGGGCCAACGTCCTGACTTTC.

This clonotype was found once. The conserved closing phenylalanine or tryptophan is absent in this CDR3, likely reflecting a read error. This chain joins TRBV5-6 and TRBJ2-5, with D tentatively TRBD2 (7 bases). Looked up from germline, CDR1 is SGHDT and CDR2 is YYEEEE. The CDR3 length is 14 residues. V was clipped by 3 bases and J by 5 bases, with 14 bases between them. The CDR3 DNA follows: TGTGCCAGCAGCTCGTCGGGGGGCGCGGAGACCCAGTACCTC. Translation gives CASSSSGGAETQYL.

Notes on this clonotype: A much larger clone lies a single base off, so this may be a read error. The chain uses TRBV7-2 and TRBJ2-5, with D unresolved. Germline V lookup: CDR1 SGHTA, CDR2 FQGNSA. This CDR3 contains 11 residues. V lost 1 base and J 9 bases, leaving 6 bases between the germline ends. The CDR3 DNA reads TGTGCCAGCAGCTTAGGCCTGGCCCAGTACTTC. Encoded protein: CASSLGLAQYF.

The chain couples TRBV24-1 to TRBJ2-3, with 8 bases matching TRBD2. The germline V gene has CDR1 KGHDR and CDR2 SFDVKD. The CDR3 totals 17 residues. Losses at the gene ends were 5 bases for V and 2 bases for J; bases not matched to a gene: 11. CDR3 nucleotide sequence: TGTGCCACCAGTGGGGGGCCCGGGACTAGAGTCACAGATACGCAGTATTTT. Protein sequence: CATSGGPGTRVTDTQYF.

This clonotype was counted between two and nine times. The V and J genes are TRBV5-1 and TRBJ1-2; a weak D match, TRBD1 (5 bases). V was shortened by 0 bases and J by 5 bases, with 11 bases between the two germline ends. The CDR3 totals 14 residues. Germline CDR1 is SGHRS and CDR2 is YFSETQ. The CDR3 is CASSLDWGLYGYTF. The CDR3 DNA sequence: TGCGCCAGCAGCTTGGATTGGGGCCTATATGGCTACACCTTC.

V gene TRBV12-3 or TRBV12-4 combines with J gene TRBJ2-7; a possible D gene is TRBD1 (6 bases). This CDR3 is built from 13 residues. V was trimmed by 6 bases and J by 6 bases, leaving 15 bases between them. The CDR3: CASRTTTGLEQYF. CDR3 coding DNA: TGTGCCAGCAGAACCACCACAGGGCTCGAGCAGTACTTC.

This clonotype was counted at least ten times. V is TRBV4-2 and J is TRBJ1-1; 7 positions match TRBD1. This CDR3 contains 14 residues. Germline V gives CDR1 LGHNA, CDR2 YNFKEQ. J lost 3 bases, V lost 5 bases, and 6 bases had no gene match. This chain's CDR3 is CASSVGGEDTEAFF. CDR3 in DNA: TGTGCCAGCAGCGTAGGGGGCGAGGACACTGAAGCTTTCTTT.

Comments on this clonotype: Just one base apart from a much larger clone, this may be a read error. The V call is TRBV7-9, the J call TRBJ2-7; 9 bases match TRBD2. CDR3 size: 16 residues. Per germline, CDR1 SEHNR and CDR2 FQNEAQ (reference sequence). The CDR3 DNA reads as TGTGCCAGCAGCTTAGGACTAGCGGTCAGCTCCTACGAGCAGCACTTC. It translates to CASSLGLAVSSYEQHF.

The rearrangement uses TRBV12-3 or TRBV12-4 and TRBJ1-5, with D unclear. CDR3 length: 14 amino acids. V shed 6 bases and J shed 4 bases, with 13 bases lying between them. In DNA form, the CDR3 reads TGTGCCAGCAGCCCGGACTGGGGAAATCAGCCCCAGCATTTT. Its translation is CASSPDWGNQPQHF.

Points on this clonotype: A much larger clone differs by one base, so this may be a read error. The gene calls are TRBV7-2 and TRBJ1-5; no definite D call. Germline CDR1 reads SGHTA; CDR2 reads FQGNSA. The length of the CDR3 is 14 residues. The CDR3 bases are TGTGCCAGAAGCTTATCAGCAGGCTATCAGCCCCAGCATTTT. This codes for CARSLSAGYQPQHF. Using reference TRBV7-2 and TRBJ1-5 for the parts outside the CDR3, the full variable domain is GAGVSQSPSNKVTEKGKDVELRCDPISGHTALYWYRQSLGQGLEFLIYFQGNSAPDKSGLPSDRFSAERTGGSVSTLTIQRTQQEDSAVYLCARSLSAGYQPQHFGDGTRLSIL.

J is TRBJ2-7 and V is TRBV6-2 or TRBV6-3; 10 bases agree with TRBD2. V was pared by 0 bases and J by 3 bases, with 5 bases of the junction left unmatched. The CDR3 has 16 amino acids. CDR1 is MNHEY and CDR2 is SVGEGT in the germline V gene. CDR3 nucleotides: TGTGCCAGCAGTTACTCTCCAGCGGGAGGGCACTACGAGCAGTACTTC. Its translation: CASSYSPAGGHYEQYF.

This clonotype has ten or more counts. J is TRBJ1-4 and V is TRBV27; D gene uncertain. Trimming took off 5 bases at V and 0 bases at J, with 13 bases between the two ends. CDR1 is MNHEY, CDR2 SMNVEV, per germline (reference sequence). The CDR3 sequence is 16 residues long. CDR3 sequence: CASSPEIIATNEKLFF. The CDR3 DNA reads as TGTGCCAGCAGTCCGGAAATTATCGCAACTAATGAAAAACTGTTTTTT.